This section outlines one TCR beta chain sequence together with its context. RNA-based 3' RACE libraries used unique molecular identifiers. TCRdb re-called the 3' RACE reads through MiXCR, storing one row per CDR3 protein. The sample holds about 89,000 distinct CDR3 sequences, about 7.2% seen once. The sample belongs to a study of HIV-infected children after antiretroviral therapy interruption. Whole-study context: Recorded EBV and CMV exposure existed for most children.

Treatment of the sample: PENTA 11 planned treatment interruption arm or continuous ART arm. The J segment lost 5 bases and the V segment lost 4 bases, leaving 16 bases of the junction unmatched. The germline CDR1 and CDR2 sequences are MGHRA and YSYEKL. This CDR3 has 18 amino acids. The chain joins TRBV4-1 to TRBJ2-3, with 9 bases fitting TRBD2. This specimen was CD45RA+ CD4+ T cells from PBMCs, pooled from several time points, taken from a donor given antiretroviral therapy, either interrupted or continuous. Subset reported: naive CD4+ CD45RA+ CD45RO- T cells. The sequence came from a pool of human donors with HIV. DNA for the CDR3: TGCGCCAGCAGCCCCTCGCGATTAGCGGGGGCCATAGGAGATACGCAGTATTTT. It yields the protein CASSPSRLAGAIGDTQYF.